This note documents a single TCR beta chain sequence. The data were taken from a study of T cells after yellow fever vaccination. TCRdb re-called the 5' RACE reads through MiXCR, storing one row per CDR3 protein. The table includes about 350,000 distinct CDR3 sequences, roughly 8.3% detected once. Germline V gene data show CDR1 as SEHNR and CDR2 as FQNEAQ (reference sequence). V dropped 5 bases and J dropped 6 bases, with 18 bases sitting between them. The CDR3 extends over 15 amino acids. This clonotype was sampled from a man between 18 and 29 years old who received the YFV17D yellow fever vaccine. The specimen was PBMCs, collected roughly seven weeks after the first yellow fever vaccination. V usage is TRBV7-9 and J usage is TRBJ2-3; possible D gene TRBD1, 7 bases. CDR3 residues: CASSPGAGGRDTQYF. The CDR3 DNA is TGTGCCAGCAGCCCCGGTGCAGGGGGGCGGGATACGCAGTATTTT.